This section outlines one T cell receptor beta chain sequence together with its context. Antigen: not known. Method: immunoSEQ multiplex PCR; TCRdb's copy keeps in-frame clones and lacks some. The profile shows 120,000 to 150,000 clones, 86% of them singletons. The sample's time point: blood 4 weeks post-SBRT, at nephrectomy. Treatment reported: 15 Gy SBRT to primary tumor, nephrectomy 4 weeks later. Nephrectomy followed 15 Gy stereotactic body radiation by 4 weeks. Blood was sampled at baseline, 2 weeks and 4 weeks after SBRT. Clear cell pathology was present in this patient's renal cell carcinoma. The data derive from a study of radiation and T cells in renal cell carcinoma. Study conclusions and caveats: Baseline intratumoral clonotype presence is unknown without pretreatment biopsies.

Looked up from germline, CDR1 is MDHEN and CDR2 is SYDVKM. CDR3 length: 13 residues. Unmatched junction bases numbered 11, after V lost 8 bases and J lost 7 bases. The TCR sequence derives from a woman in her 50s with renal cell carcinoma. The chain is built from TRBV28 and TRBJ2-7; TRBD2 aligns across 7 bases. The sample was blood, taken from a patient whose treatment included radiotherapy and nephrectomy. In DNA, the CDR3 is TGTGCCAGCTATAGACTCGGGGGAGGGGAGCAGTACTTC. Its protein product is CASYRLGGGEQYF.